Described below is a single TCR beta chain sequence and its context. Its antigen target is currently unknown. Base qualities are not at hand, and no much larger clone is one base apart. TCRbeta CDR3 regions were amplified from genomic DNA using the immunoSEQ Assay, a bias-controlled multiplex PCR. As for the authors' bioinformatics: The number of nucleated cells in each sample was estimated from the amplification of reference gene primers within the assay. To quantify the absolute abundance of each unique TCRbeta CDR3 rearrangement, sequence reads were collapsed and filtered. For each sample, productive Simpson clonality was calculated as the square root of Simpson's diversity index over productive rearrangements. Here the immuneACCESS table is served through TCRdb, limited to in-frame sequences with V and J called. Missing clones are a known gap in these copies; in checked studies unresolved V genes cover under half, and the rest lacks a known reason. D and trimming come from the DNA, and the V and J calls and clone size come from that table. In all, the sample holds under 250,000 clones, and around four fifths of those were seen once. The ten largest clones take up less than 3.5% of the sample.

This entry comes from a study of blood T cell repertoires in COVID-19 (TCRdb year 2020). Study-wide context: The collaborator samples originated in the United States, Italy and Spain and spanned the acute and convalescent phases of COVID-19. Samples came from the ongoing ImmuneRACE study (first 160 participants) plus 1,254 subjects from 6 global collaborators. Nearly every sample came with metadata listing a de-identified subject ID, COVID-19 status, age in years and sex. The prospective study material was composed of cDNA or gDNA derived from T cells, B-cell-depleted T cells, or PBMCs. A freely available public database, intended as a resource for researchers studying the immune response to SARS-CoV-2, is where the repertoires were released. The dataset comprised deeply sampled blood TCRbeta repertoires from subjects exposed to, actively infected with, or recovered from COVID-19. Where available, HLA class I and class II types were taken from metadata supplied by the sample provider and were not determined by assay-based typing.

Via the germline V gene, CDR1 is SGHAT and CDR2 FQNNGV. Measured from the cysteine to the phenylalanine, the CDR3 is 16 residues long. The entry retains the CDR3 DNA only, 48 bases that are in frame from base 1. Clipping removes 2 bases from V and 2 bases from J, with 5 as the unmatched junction base count. Whole blood was collected in K2EDTA tubes by collaborating institutions according to the institutions' own protocols. For TCRbeta analysis, collaborators shipped samples as frozen whole blood, isolated PBMCs, or DNA extracted from either of those sample types. Overall study results and their limits: The quantity of clinical and demographic metadata differed by source and by participant and was supplied without curation.

Source material: peripheral blood. The sequence was collected from a man aged 45-65 years with active or convalescent COVID-19. This chain is built from TRBV11-2 and TRBJ2-3; TRBD2 fits 9 bases in the junction. At the DNA level, the sequence is TGTGCCAGCAGCTTATTGGCTAGCGGGAACACAGATACGCAGTATTTT. This yields the protein CASSLLASGNTDTQYF.